The 4 T cell receptor beta chains reported below all come from one sample, sequenced in a study of T cell clusters in autoimmune cytopenias. Multiplex touch-down PCR amplified TRB using TRB-A and TRB-B pools in one tube. Reprocessing the multiplex PCR reads, TCRdb reports a single entry for every CDR3 protein and omits DNA. This sample contains 3,500 to 4,500 distinct CDR3 sequences. About 37,500 genome equivalents of blood DNA were amplified for TRB. The sample also formed part of further work on T cell repertoires in aging, cancer and after chemotherapy.

The sample comprised peripheral blood. These receptors were obtained from a human donor in good health.

V is TRBV29-1 and J is TRBJ2-7; TCRdb gives TRBD1 as the D gene, but with no DNA this cannot be confirmed. The CDR3 length is 14 residues. Per germline, CDR1 SQVTM and CDR2 ANQGSEA. Here the CDR3 reads CSVETGNSRYEQYF.

This chain links TRBV24-1 with TRBJ2-2; the D gene TCRdb calls, TRBD2, cannot be checked with no DNA. Germline V gene lookup returns CDR1 KGHDR and CDR2 SFDVKD. The CDR3 spans 17 residues. CDR3 region: CATRASNLAGGTGELFF.

The chain carries TRBV4-3 and TRBJ2-6. The CDR3 covers 16 residues. The germline V gene encodes CDR1 LGHNA and CDR2 YSLEER. The CDR3 protein is CASSQDLGSGANVLTF.

This sequence joins TRBV6-6 and TRBJ1-4. Germline CDR1 and CDR2: MNHNY and SVGAGI (reference sequence). The CDR3 runs to 16 residues. CDR3 loop: CASSYSKLEGYEKLFF.